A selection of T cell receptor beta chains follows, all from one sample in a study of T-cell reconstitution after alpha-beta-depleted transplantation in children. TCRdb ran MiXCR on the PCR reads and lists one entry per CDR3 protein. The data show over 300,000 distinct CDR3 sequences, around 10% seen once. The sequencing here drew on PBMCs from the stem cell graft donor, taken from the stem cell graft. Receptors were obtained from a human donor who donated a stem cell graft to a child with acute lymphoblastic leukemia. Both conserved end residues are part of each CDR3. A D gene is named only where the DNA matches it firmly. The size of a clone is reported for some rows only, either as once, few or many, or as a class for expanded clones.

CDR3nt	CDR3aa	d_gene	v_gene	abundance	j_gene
TGTGCCAGCAGCTTAACGGGGCAGGGGTCAGATACGCAGTATTTT	CASSLTGQGSDTQYF	-	TRBV11-2	-	TRBJ2-3
TGCAGTGCTAGAGATCGGAGTGGGAGACAGAGTATTATCTACGAGCAGTACTTC	CSARDRSGRQSIIYEQYF	-	TRBV20-1	few	TRBJ2-7
TGTGCCAGCAGCTGCGGCGGCGGGGGAGTGGGTGAGCAGTTCTTC	CASSCGGGGVGEQFF	TRBD2	TRBV3-1	few	TRBJ2-1
TGTGCCAGCACCCAACCCTCAGACTTGGGCGATACGCAGTATTTT	CASTQPSDLGDTQYF	-	TRBV3-1	few	TRBJ2-3
TGTGCCAGCAGCTTCGTCGTGGGGCGTGCATATGATGAGCAGTTCTTC	CASSFVVGRAYDEQFF	-	TRBV7-9	-	TRBJ2-1
TGTGCCATCAGTGAGTCGGGACTAGCGAAATCCTACAATGAGCAGTTCTTC	CAISESGLAKSYNEQFF	TRBD2	TRBV10-3	many	TRBJ2-1
TGTGCCAGCAGCCTTGCAACTAATGAAAAACCGTTTTTT	CASSLATNEKPFF	-	TRBV4-2	-	TRBJ1-4
TGCAGTGCTAGAGAAGGGACAGGCGGGAGGATTGCCTATGGCTACACCTTC	CSAREGTGGRIAYGYTF	TRBD1	TRBV20-1	few	TRBJ1-2
TGCAGCGTCAGAGACACCAACAATCAGCCCCAGCATTTT	CSVRDTNNQPQHF	-	TRBV29-1	few	TRBJ1-5
TGCGCCAGCAGCGCCCCGTATCAAAGGGGGAGTGCCTACGAGCAGTACTTC	CASSAPYQRGSAYEQYF	-	TRBV5-1	-	TRBJ2-7
TGCGCCAGCAGCTTGCAACTAGCGACGACAGATACGCAGTATTTT	CASSLQLATTDTQYF	TRBD2	TRBV5-1	-	TRBJ2-3
TGTGCCAGCAGCTTAGCCCCGGCAGGGGGTTACACCGGGGAGCTGTTTTTT	CASSLAPAGGYTGELFF	TRBD1	TRBV7-2	many	TRBJ2-2
TGTGCCAGCAGAACCGGGACAGCGAACACCGGGGAGCTGTTTTTT	CASRTGTANTGELFF	TRBD1	TRBV7-9	few	TRBJ2-2
TGTGCCAGCAGTTCCGTTTTTGGGGGCGGGACACTCGAGCAGTACTTC	CASSSVFGGGTLEQYF	-	TRBV27	few	TRBJ2-7
TGCGCCAGCAGCCTCGCGCCCGCTGACAATGAGCAGTTCTTC	CASSLAPADNEQFF	-	TRBV4-1	few	TRBJ2-1
TGTGCCAGCAGCCCCGGGGGAGCGGGAGGAGGTAATGAGCAGTTCTTC	CASSPGGAGGGNEQFF	TRBD2	TRBV3-1	few	TRBJ2-1
TGCGCCAGCAGCCAAGCGTCGGACAGGGGTAATGAAAAACTGTTTTTT	CASSQASDRGNEKLFF	TRBD1	TRBV4-3	few	TRBJ1-4
TGTGCCACCAGCAGAGATCTCTTTAATGAAAAACTGTTTTTT	CATSRDLFNEKLFF	-	TRBV15	-	TRBJ1-4
TGTGCCAGCAGCCAAGACCCGGGGCAAGTCTACAATGAGCAGTTCTTC	CASSQDPGQVYNEQFF	-	TRBV4-2	many	TRBJ2-1
TGTGCCAGCAGCTCTATAGCGGGAGTGTCTGCCTACGAGCAGTACTTC	CASSSIAGVSAYEQYF	TRBD2	TRBV7-2	many	TRBJ2-7
TGTGCCAGCGGGGTTTCTAGCAATGAGCAGTTCTTC	CASGVSSNEQFF	-	TRBV7-3	-	TRBJ2-1
TGTGCCAGTCCAGGGACTAGCGGGAGTCGGGCAGATACGCAGTATTTT	CASPGTSGSRADTQYF	TRBD2	TRBV12-3/TRBV12-4	-	TRBJ2-3
TGTGCCAGCAGGGGTGGGCAGTTGAACACTGAAGCTTTCTTT	CASRGGQLNTEAFF	-	TRBV5-6	many	TRBJ1-1
TGTGCCACCAGCAGAGATCAGCAGCCCCAGCATTTT	CATSRDQQPQHF	-	TRBV15	many	TRBJ1-5
TGCGCCAGCAGCCCAGCGGGAGGGCCGGGGGATACGCAGTATTTT	CASSPAGGPGDTQYF	TRBD2	TRBV5-1	few	TRBJ2-3
TGCAGTGCTAGAGATTGGACTAGCACAGATACGCAGTATTTT	CSARDWTSTDTQYF	-	TRBV20-1	few	TRBJ2-3
TGTGCTAGCAGCCCACTAGCGGGAGGGCCGAGGCAAGAGACCCAGTACTTC	CASSPLAGGPRQETQYF	TRBD2	TRBV7-7	-	TRBJ2-5
TGTGCCAGCACCTCGCCAGGGAGGGCAGATACGCAGTATTTT	CASTSPGRADTQYF	TRBD2	TRBV7-9	few	TRBJ2-3
TGTGCCAGCAGCTCCTCCCTCCGACTAGCGGGAGAGCATGAGCAGTTCTTC	CASSSSLRLAGEHEQFF	TRBD2	TRBV7-2	many	TRBJ2-1
TGCGCCAGCAGCTCGGACCTCCCGGGGGAGCAGTACTTC	CASSSDLPGEQYF	-	TRBV5-1	-	TRBJ2-7
TGTGCCACCAGCAGTCGCTCCCGGGACAGTTATGGCTACACCTTC	CATSSRSRDSYGYTF	TRBD1	TRBV15	-	TRBJ1-2
TGTGCCAGCAGCTTCGAACCCGGGGTCGGCTATGGCTACACCTTC	CASSFEPGVGYGYTF	-	TRBV7-2	-	TRBJ1-2
TGCAGTGCTAGTACGAATTGGGGTTCCTCCTACAATGAGCAGTTCTTC	CSASTNWGSSYNEQFF	-	TRBV20-1	many	TRBJ2-1
TGTGCCAGCAGCACTCGACTAGCGGGAGGGCAAGATACGCAGTATTTT	CASSTRLAGGQDTQYF	TRBD2	TRBV9	-	TRBJ2-3
TGCGCCAGCAGCGGGACTAGCCCCCTCACCGGGGAGCTGTTTTTT	CASSGTSPLTGELFF	TRBD2	TRBV5-1	many	TRBJ2-2
TGTGCCATCAGTTCGGGACAGGGGGCCACCTACGAGCAGTACTTC	CAISSGQGATYEQYF	TRBD1	TRBV10-3	-	TRBJ2-7
TGCAGTGCGCCAAATTTGAACACTGAAGCTTTCTTT	CSAPNLNTEAFF	-	TRBV20-1	few	TRBJ1-1
TGTGCCAGCAGCCCCCCGACTAGCGGGAGCATAGAGCAGTTCTTC	CASSPPTSGSIEQFF	TRBD2	TRBV9	few	TRBJ2-1
TGTGCCAGCAGCCGGGGACTAGCGGGAGTTGAGCAGTACTTC	CASSRGLAGVEQYF	TRBD2	TRBV7-2	-	TRBJ2-7
TGTGCCAGCAGACAACAGGGCTACGAGCAGTACTTC	CASRQQGYEQYF	-	TRBV12-3/TRBV12-4	-	TRBJ2-7
TGTGCCAGCAGTAAGACAGGTACCTACGAGCAGTACTTC	CASSKTGTYEQYF	-	TRBV6-2/TRBV6-3	few	TRBJ2-7
TGTGCCAGCAGCCCTAGCCTCAGCACAGATACGCAGTATTTT	CASSPSLSTDTQYF	-	TRBV7-9	-	TRBJ2-3
TGTGCCAGCAGTTTAGGTATACGCGGGCAAGCTTTCTTT	CASSLGIRGQAFF	-	TRBV27	few	TRBJ1-1
TGTGCCAGCGCTCGACCGGGACTCGGACTCGAGCAGTACTTC	CASARPGLGLEQYF	-	TRBV18	-	TRBJ2-7
TGTGCCAGCAGTTTAGGGCCGGTCTTGGAGACCCAGTACTTC	CASSLGPVLETQYF	-	TRBV12-3/TRBV12-4	-	TRBJ2-5
TGTGCCAGCAGCCAAAGCCGGAGCTCCTACAATGAGCAGTTCTTC	CASSQSRSSYNEQFF	-	TRBV4-2	few	TRBJ2-1
TGTGCCAGCAGCTTAATTTGGATCCCCACAGATACGCAGTATTTT	CASSLIWIPTDTQYF	-	TRBV7-6	-	TRBJ2-3
TGTGCCAGCAGTTTGGGGACAGCTAATGAAAAACTGTTTTTT	CASSLGTANEKLFF	TRBD1	TRBV12-3/TRBV12-4	few	TRBJ1-4
TGTGCCAGCAGCCAAAACATTCAGTCTCCCGGGGCCAACGTCCTGACTTTC	CASSQNIQSPGANVLTF	-	TRBV4-2	-	TRBJ2-6
TGTGCCATCAGTGACAACGGTCGGGATGAGCAGTTCTTC	CAISDNGRDEQFF	-	TRBV10-3	-	TRBJ2-1
TGTGCCAGCAGTATGACAGGGGGCTTCACCGGGGAGCTGTTTTTT	CASSMTGGFTGELFF	TRBD1	TRBV7-6	-	TRBJ2-2
TGTGCCAGCAGTTTCTACCCACCGGGACTGAGTAATGAAAAACTGTTTTTT	CASSFYPPGLSNEKLFF	-	TRBV27	-	TRBJ1-4
TGTGCCAGCGGGACTAGCGGGATCAATGAGCAGTTCTTC	CASGTSGINEQFF	TRBD2	TRBV27	-	TRBJ2-1
TGTGCCAGCAGCCAGGGACTAGATCGGGAGCAGTTCTTC	CASSQGLDREQFF	TRBD2	TRBV3-1	few	TRBJ2-1
TGTGCCAGCAGTCCCAGGACAGCGAACTATGGCTACACCTTC	CASSPRTANYGYTF	-	TRBV12-3/TRBV12-4	many	TRBJ1-2